Listed here are 8 T cell receptor beta chains from one sample, sequenced in a study of patients and donors after allogeneic stem cell transplantation. TCRdb reprocessed the RT-PCR reads with MiXCR, giving one entry per CDR3 protein. The sample consists of fewer than 500,000 distinct CDR3 sequences, 16% of them appearing once. The sequencing sample was made of blood, either unsorted or a sorted T cell fraction (not recorded which). The receptors shown here come from a human donor who was either an allogeneic HSCT recipient or a stem cell or donor lymphocyte infusion donor (not recorded which). It is not recorded whose cells these are; they may come from a transplant donor.

This chain uses TRBV12-3 or TRBV12-4 with TRBJ1-5; D ambiguous. The CDR3 has 15 amino acids. The ends were cut back, 6 bases at V and 3 bases at J, with 15 bases in the middle. CDR3 nucleotides: TGTGCCAGCAGCCCTCCCCCCAGATTCAATCAGCCCCAGCATTTT. Translated, it gives CASSPPPRFNQPQHF.

This clonotype was seen more than once but under ten times. The rearrangement links TRBV6-2 or TRBV6-3 to TRBJ1-1; D might be TRBD1 (5 bases). The CDR3 sequence is 16 residues long. CDR1 and CDR2 from the germline V gene are MNHEY and SVGEGT. V lost 0 bases to trimming and J lost 3 bases, with 14 bases between them. The CDR3 nucleotides read TGTGCCAGCAGTTACTCACACCTCATAGGGGACACTGAAGCTTTCTTT. It yields the protein CASSYSHLIGDTEAFF.

The chain joins TRBV9 to TRBJ2-4; TRBD2 matches 10 bases. CDR1 is SGDLS, CDR2 YYNGEE, per germline. After removal of 4 bases from V and 3 bases from J, the junction contained 7 bases not matched to a gene. There are 16 residues in the CDR3. CDR3 residues: CASSRTSGIGKNIQYF. CDR3 nucleotides: TGTGCCAGCAGCCGTACTAGCGGGATTGGCAAAAACATTCAGTACTTC.

This chain joins TRBV5-5 and TRBJ2-7; 10 bases are shared with TRBD1. CDR1 and CDR2 from the germline V gene are SGHKS and YYEKEE (reference sequence). The CDR3 sequence is 16 residues long. J gave up 0 bases and V 3 bases, and 6 bases lay outside the gene matches. The CDR3 reads CASSWGQGTLSYEQYF. The DNA for the CDR3 is TGTGCCAGCAGCTGGGGACAGGGGACCCTCTCCTACGAGCAGTACTTC.

This clonotype was counted at least ten times. Compared with germline, one end of the junction differs, possibly owing to a read error. The CDR3 DNA is TGTGCTAGCAGCACAGGGGGCACAGATACGCAGTATTTT. This gives the protein CASSTGGTDTQYF. The V and J genes are TRBV5-1 and TRBJ2-3; 7 bases line up with TRBD1. Germline values: CDR1 SGHRS, CDR2 YFSETQ. The CDR3 is 13 amino acids.

This chain uses TRBV7-2 with TRBJ2-7; no clear D gene. V dropped 1 base and J dropped 2 bases, with 6 bases sitting between them. CDR1 and CDR2 (germline): SGHTA, FQGNSA. This CDR3 comprises 13 residues. Written as DNA, the CDR3 is TGTGCCAGCAGCTTAGTGCGTGCCTACGAGCAGTACTTC. It codes for CASSLVRAYEQYF.

This clonotype was counted between two and nine times. The rearrangement uses TRBV12-3 or TRBV12-4 and TRBJ1-1; D might be TRBD1 (6 bases). Trimming shortened V by 1 base and J by 6 bases, and 12 bases separated the two germline ends. The CDR3 consists of 14 residues. CDR3: CASSLVNRDAEAFF. As DNA, the CDR3 is TGTGCCAGCAGTTTAGTGAACAGGGACGCTGAAGCTTTCTTT.

This chain uses TRBV15 with TRBJ2-7; the D is unclear. Germline V gene sequence: CDR1 LNHNV, CDR2 YYDKDF (reference sequence). The CDR3 totals 12 residues. V was clipped by 0 bases and J by 3 bases, with 3 bases between them. This CDR3 reads CATSRDFYEQYF. In DNA, the CDR3 is TGTGCCACCAGCAGAGACTTCTACGAGCAGTACTTC. Drawing the rest from reference TRBV15 and TRBJ2-7, the complete variable domain is DAMVIQNPRYQVTQFGKPVTLSCSQTLNHNVMYWYQQKSSQAPKLLFHYYDKDFNNEADTPDNFQSRRPNTSFCFLDIRSPGLGDTAMYLCATSRDFYEQYFGPGTRLTVT.